This T cell receptor beta chain was sequenced during a study of Ad26.COV2.S vaccination and SARS-CoV-2 variants. Study-level background: Into the muscle, Ad26.COV2.S was dosed once or twice, 56 days apart.

Sequenced by immunoSEQ multiplex PCR; TCRdb stores in-frame clones only, minus some. The profile shows around 450,000 clones, less than 95% of them singletons. Treatment defined: around 19 received Ad26.COV2.S at low or high dose, single or two shots; 5 received placebo; per-sample allocation not given. Day 63 after the first injection of vaccine or placebo was the sampling time. Ad26.COV2.S expressed prefusion-stabilized spike from the original Wuhan strain. As to this clone: Its antigen is still unknown.

Study-wide results and caveats: Reportedly, spike-specific CD8+ and CD4+ T cell responses achieved substantial breadth once vaccination had taken place. Total T cell responses were possibly underestimated by TCR breadth and depth analyses.

Germline V CDR1 and CDR2: SGHNT, YENEEA. V was shortened by 5 bases and J by 1 base, with 18 bases between the two germline ends. The CDR3 is 16 amino acids. This sequence was found in a person between 18 and 65 years old who received the Ad26.COV2.S COVID-19 vaccine or a placebo. Sequenced material: peripheral blood, taken in a trial of Ad26.COV2.S vaccine versus placebo. The chain carries TRBV11-3 and TRBJ2-7; D possibly matches TRBD1 or TRBD2 (5 bases each). The CDR3 reads CASSPSGGRGSYEQYF. As DNA, the CDR3 is TGTGCCAGCAGCCCTTCTGGGGGAAGAGGATCCTACGAGCAGTACTTC.